What follows are 17 T cell receptor beta chains derived from one specimen sequenced in a study of blood T cells in healthy people across ages. It was with a sample-barcoded 5' primer and a J-beta primer mix that a second PCR of roughly 7 to 12 cycles was run. TCRdb reprocessed the 5' RACE reads with MiXCR, giving one entry per CDR3 protein. The sample contains over 550,000 distinct CDR3 sequences, about 30% of which appear only once. Material for sequencing was blood. The receptors were gathered from a woman aged 80 or over in good health.

In the case of this clonotype: With a much larger clone just one base away, this may be a read error. V gene TRBV9 combines with J gene TRBJ1-2; possible D gene TRBD1, 6 bases. CDR3 length equals 15 residues. Germline V gene sequence: CDR1 SGDLS, CDR2 YYNGEE. The DNA of the CDR3 is TGTGTCAGCAGCGCGGACGCGACAGGCCCTGAAGGCTACACCTTC. This gives the protein CVSSADATGPEGYTF. Complete variable domain (other parts from reference TRBV9 and TRBJ1-2): DSGVTQTPKHLITATGQRVTLRCSPRSGDLSVYWYQQSLDQGLQFLIQYYNGEERAKGNILERFSAQQFPDLHSELNLSSLELGDSALYFCVSSADATGPEGYTFGSGTRLTVV.

On this clonotype itself: The junction and the germline gene differ at one end; a read error may be behind it. The chain joins TRBV20-1 to TRBJ2-1; 10 bases line up with TRBD2. Looked up from germline, CDR1 is DFQATT and CDR2 is SNEGSKA (reference sequence). The CDR3 has 14 residues. The CDR3 loop reads CSASQAGGYSEQFF. The CDR3 DNA follows: TGCAGTGCTAGCCAAGCGGGGGGGTACAGTGAGCAGTTCTTC.

The chain recombines TRBV6-5 with TRBJ1-1; D might be TRBD1 (5 bases). Trimming removed 2 bases at V and 1 base at J, with 14 bases between. Germline V lookup: CDR1 MNHEY, CDR2 SVGAGI. This CDR3 comprises 16 residues. The CDR3 DNA follows: TGTGCCAGCAGTTACCACCTAGGGACTCCGAACACTGAAGCTTTCTTT. It codes for CASSYHLGTPNTEAFF.

This clonotype has at least ten counts. The V gene is TRBV20-1, the J gene TRBJ1-1; D call uncertain. Germline V gene data show CDR1 as DFQATT and CDR2 as SNEGSKA (reference sequence). The CDR3 sequence is 14 residues long. Between the trimmed V and J ends, which lost 4 bases and 4 bases, there was a span of 16 bases. CDR3 amino acids: CSATKNRAGTEAFF. In DNA, the CDR3 is TGCAGTGCTACCAAAAACCGGGCGGGCACTGAAGCTTTCTTT.

Concerning this clonotype: At one boundary the junction diverges from the germline segment, which might be a read error. The chain has TRBV20-1 and TRBJ1-2; 7 bases are a match to TRBD1. The CDR3 totals 15 residues. CDR1 and CDR2 (germline): DFQATT, SNEGSKA (reference sequence). DNA for the CDR3: TGCAGTGCTAGTGTCACAGGGGCGACTAACTATGGCTGCACCTTC. This translates into CSASVTGATNYGCTF.

This clonotype came up once. A read error may be the cause here, since a much bigger clone is one base away. V gene TRBV6-6 combines with J gene TRBJ1-4; no firm D call. The end of the DNA fits TRBJ2-2 better, so the J call may be wrong. The CDR3 loop spans 11 amino acids. Germline-derived CDR1 and CDR2 are MNHNY and SVGAGI (reference sequence). The CDR3 DNA is TGTGCCAGCAGGAGTGGGCAGGAGCTGTTTTTT. Protein: CASRSGQELFF.

This clonotype was counted ten times or more. The chain employs TRBV27 and TRBJ2-5, with a tentative D call TRBD2 (6 bases). Trimming pared 7 bases from V and 5 bases from J, leaving 17 bases between. This CDR3 is built from 14 residues. Germline CDR1 is MNHEY and CDR2 is SMNVEV (reference sequence). CDR3 amino acids: CASKAGLARETQYF. CDR3 nucleotide sequence: TGTGCCAGCAAGGCGGGGCTAGCTAGGGAGACCCAGTACTTC.

To note about this clonotype: The junction shows a germline mismatch at one end, possibly a read error. The chain links TRBV30 to TRBJ1-6; D remains ambiguous. Germline-derived CDR1 and CDR2 are GTSNPN and SVGIG (reference sequence). The CDR3 contains 12 residues. The CDR3 region has the DNA TGTGTCTGGAGCGTTGTCGGTTCACCCCTCCACTTT. Protein: CVWSVVGSPLHF.

Ten or more counts support this clonotype. The gene calls are TRBV10-3 and TRBJ2-7; D is unresolved. The germline CDR1 and CDR2 sequences are ENHRY and SYGVKD. The V end lost 9 bases, the J end lost 2 bases, and 14 bases lay between the germline ends. The CDR3 extends over 13 amino acids. The CDR3 sequence: CAIRSQGAYEQYF. CDR3 nucleotides: TGTGCCATTAGGTCACAAGGAGCCTACGAGCAGTACTTC.

This clonotype was counted ten times or more. Germline and junction disagree at one end, which may indicate a read error. The CDR3, as DNA: TGCGCCAGCAGTCGGACAGGCACAGATACGCAGTATTTT. This codes for CASSRTGTDTQYF. This rearrangement joins TRBV28 to TRBJ2-3; the D gene is possibly TRBD1 (6 bases). CDR1 is MDHEN, CDR2 SYDVKM, per germline. The CDR3 totals 13 residues.

On this clonotype: Its ends do not fully match the called genes, so a read error is possible. The chain combines TRBV27 with TRBJ2-1, with 16 bases matching TRBD2. The CDR3 runs 15 residues. Germline V gives CDR1 MNHEY, CDR2 SMNVEV (reference sequence). The CDR3 here is CTSRGTSGGAGEQFF. CDR3 bases: TGTACCAGCAGGGGGACTAGCGGGGGGGCTGGTGAGCAGTTCTTC.

This clonotype was recorded a few times. This may be a read error, as it is one base from a much larger clone. V usage is TRBV12-3 or TRBV12-4 and J usage is TRBJ2-1, with 10 bases fitting TRBD2. The CDR3 has 15 amino acids. The CDR3 is CASSFTSGTYYEQFF. The CDR3, as DNA: TGTGCCAGCAGTTTCACTAGCGGGACCTACTATGAGCAGTTCTTC.

Concerning this clonotype itself: Since a much larger clone is just one base distant, this may be a read error. The conserved phenylalanine or tryptophan is not found at the CDR3 terminus, so this likely reflects a read error. The V gene is TRBV20-1, the J gene TRBJ2-3, with D possibly being TRBD2 (6 bases). Between the trimmed V and J ends, which lost 3 bases and 6 bases, there was a span of 13 bases. The CDR3 extends over 13 amino acids. Germline V gives CDR1 DFQATT, CDR2 SNEGSKA (reference sequence). The CDR3 reads CSARTRGWDTQYL. As DNA, the CDR3 is TGCAGTGCTAGGACTAGGGGTTGGGATACGCAGTATTTG.

This chain uses TRBV20-1 with TRBJ2-3; TRBD1 or TRBD2 may be the D gene (5 bases each). Trimming cost V 2 bases and J 0 bases, with 15 bases left between them. The germline V gene encodes CDR1 DFQATT and CDR2 SNEGSKA (reference sequence). This CDR3 comprises 16 residues. For the CDR3, the DNA is TGCAGTGCTAGAACCGGGACGGTCACTAGCACAGATACGCAGTATTTT. Translating gives CSARTGTVTSTDTQYF.

This clonotype was counted at least ten times. The chain recombines TRBV4-1 with TRBJ1-4; 8 nucleotides align to TRBD1. Germline V gene data show CDR1 as MGHRA and CDR2 as YSYEKL. Trimming took 3 bases from V and 4 from J; bases not matched to a gene: 7. This CDR3 contains 16 residues. CDR3 loop: CASSHGQGPGNEKLFF. For the CDR3, the DNA is TGCGCCAGCAGCCACGGACAGGGACCTGGTAATGAAAAACTGTTTTTT.

As to this clonotype: Since a much larger clone is just one base distant, this may be a read error. V is TRBV4-3 and J is TRBJ1-4; perhaps TRBD1 as D (5 bases). The length of the CDR3 is 15 residues. CDR1 is LGHNA, CDR2 YSLEER, per germline. CDR3 sequence: CASSQVDSSNEKRFF. CDR3 nucleotide sequence: TGCGCCAGCAGCCAAGTAGACAGCAGTAATGAAAAACGGTTTTTT.

This clonotype was found a few times. This may come from a read error, since a much larger clone is one base off. CDR3 in amino acids: CASSSRGLAEGLSTDTQYF. The CDR3 coding sequence is TGCGCCAGCAGCTCCCGGGGCTTAGCGGAGGGGCTTAGCACAGATACGCAGTATTTT. The rearrangement uses TRBV5-1 and TRBJ2-3; D possibly corresponds to TRBD2 (6 bases). CDR3 length equals 19 residues. The V and J ends lost 3 bases and 0 bases respectively, with 23 bases between them. The germline V gene encodes CDR1 SGHRS and CDR2 YFSETQ. The whole variable domain, filled in from reference TRBV5-1 and TRBJ2-3, reads KAGVTQTPRYLIKTRGQQVTLSCSPISGHRSVSWYQQTPGQGLQFLFEYFSETQRNKGNFPGRFSGRQFSNSRSEMNVSTLELGDSALYLCASSSRGLAEGLSTDTQYFGPGTRLTVL.